Presented here are 28 T cell receptor beta chains from one specimen sequenced in a study of blood T cell repertoires in COVID-19. Here immunoSEQ multiplex PCR was the method, and the copy in TCRdb shows in-frame clones only, minus some. The sample consists of about 90,000 clones, 75% to 90% of them appearing once. What was sequenced was peripheral blood. The receptors here all came from a woman of 80 years or more with active or convalescent COVID-19.

This sequence joins TRBV5-1 and TRBJ2-2, with TRBD1 identical over 8 bases. The CDR3 covers 15 residues. Germline V CDR1 and CDR2: SGHRS, YFSETQ. V lost 2 bases, J lost 5 bases, and 5 bases stayed unmatched. This CDR3 reads CASSFDRGLTGELFF. The CDR3 coding sequence is TGCGCCAGCAGCTTCGACAGGGGACTTACCGGGGAGCTGTTTTTT.

V gene TRBV20-1 combines with J gene TRBJ2-7; D is perhaps TRBD1 (5 bases). Trimming removed 3 bases at V and 0 bases at J, with 18 bases between. This CDR3 spans 16 amino acids. In germline, CDR1 is DFQATT, CDR2 SNEGSKA (reference sequence). Here the CDR3 reads CSASSPRQKYSYEQYF. The CDR3 DNA sequence: TGCAGTGCTAGTAGTCCGAGACAGAAATACTCCTACGAGCAGTACTTC.

This rearrangement joins TRBV2 to TRBJ2-5; possible D gene TRBD2, 5 bases. Germline lookup yields CDR1 SNHLY and CDR2 FYNNEI. Trimming removed 3 bases at V and 5 bases at J, with 13 bases between. The CDR3 spans 14 residues. The CDR3 DNA sequence: TGTGCCAGCAGTGACCTAGCCCCGATTGAGACCCAGTACTTC. Protein product: CASSDLAPIETQYF.

The rearrangement links TRBV7-9 to TRBJ2-7, with 11 bases identical to TRBD1. The germline V gene has CDR1 SEHNR and CDR2 FQNEAQ (reference sequence). The V and J ends lost 6 bases and 2 bases, in that order; junction bases with no gene match: 9. CDR3 length: 16 residues. CDR3 nucleotides: TGTGCCAGCAGTCCCACAAGGGGACAGGGGGCCTACGAGCAGTACTTC. As protein: CASSPTRGQGAYEQYF.

This clone was recorded only once. V is TRBV10-3 and J is TRBJ2-5, with TRBD2 matching over 10 bases. This CDR3 comprises 16 residues. Germline lookup yields CDR1 ENHRY and CDR2 SYGVKD. J lost 0 bases, V lost 10 bases, and 11 bases had no gene match. The CDR3: CATGRGSGGNQETQYF. The CDR3, as DNA: TGTGCCACCGGGCGCGGTAGCGGGGGGAACCAAGAGACCCAGTACTTC.

This clone turned up a few times. The J gene is TRBJ2-2, the V gene TRBV9, with a weak D call TRBD2 (6 bases). Germline values: CDR1 SGDLS, CDR2 YYNGEE. The length of the CDR3 is 14 residues. Trimming took off 4 bases at V and 0 bases at J, with 7 bases between the two ends. The CDR3 DNA reads TGTGCCAGCAGCAGACTAGCGAACACCGGGGAGCTGTTTTTT. Protein product: CASSRLANTGELFF.

This clone was recorded only once. The chain uses TRBV28 and TRBJ2-5; 7 bases map to TRBD1. The CDR3 has 15 amino acids. Germline V gives CDR1 MDHEN, CDR2 SYDVKM. The junction had 7 bases not matched to a gene; V was cut back by 5 bases and J by 1 base. CDR3 sequence reads: CASSPKGQFQETQYF. The DNA for the CDR3 is TGTGCCAGCAGTCCCAAGGGACAGTTCCAAGAGACCCAGTACTTC.

This clone has a handful of counts. CDR3 in DNA: TGTGCCAGCAGCCGAACTCCGGGACAGGGTAGCGGTGGCTACACCTTC. Amino acid sequence: CASSRTPGQGSGGYTF. The chain carries TRBV7-8 and TRBJ1-2; TRBD1 aligns across 9 bases. V was pared by 5 bases and J by 7 bases, with 14 bases of the junction left unmatched. From germline, CDR1 is SGHVS and CDR2 FQNEAQ. CDR3 size: 16 residues.

The genes are TRBV11-2 and TRBJ2-7, with TRBD2 matching 9 bases. The CDR3 length is 13 residues. Per the germline V gene, CDR1 is SGHAT and CDR2 is FQNNGV. Trimming cost V 4 bases and J 5 bases; bases outside gene matches: 3. The CDR3 is CASSWREGHEQYF. CDR3 DNA: TGTGCCAGCAGCTGGCGGGAGGGGCACGAGCAGTACTTC.

The chain uses TRBV20-1 and TRBJ1-5; D gene uncertain. CDR1 is DFQATT, CDR2 SNEGSKA, per germline (reference sequence). CDR3 length equals 14 residues. V lost 3 bases to trimming and J lost 3 bases, with 12 bases between them. The CDR3 sequence: CSASGRNFNQPQHF. The CDR3 DNA reads as TGCAGTGCTAGTGGGCGGAACTTCAATCAGCCCCAGCATTTT.

This chain links TRBV5-1 with TRBJ1-1, with a possible D match to TRBD1 (5 bases). V lost 5 bases to trimming and J lost 1 base, with 12 bases between them. The germline V gene encodes CDR1 SGHRS and CDR2 YFSETQ. The CDR3 sequence is 14 residues long. In DNA, the CDR3 is TGCGCCAGCAGATTTCAAACAGGGAACACTGAAGCTTTCTTT. Amino acids: CASRFQTGNTEAFF. Using reference TRBV5-1 and TRBJ1-1 for the parts outside the CDR3, the full variable domain is KAGVTQTPRYLIKTRGQQVTLSCSPISGHRSVSWYQQTPGQGLQFLFEYFSETQRNKGNFPGRFSGRQFSNSRSEMNVSTLELGDSALYLCASRFQTGNTEAFFGQGTRLTVV.

This clone was seen just once. This chain uses TRBV10-3 with TRBJ2-5; tentatively, D is TRBD1 (6 bases). The V gene lost 4 bases and the J gene lost 3 bases, with 12 bases spanning the gap. CDR3 length: 14 amino acids. Germline-derived CDR1 and CDR2 are ENHRY and SYGVKD. The CDR3 DNA reads as TGTGCCATCAGTGTATCAGGGGCGGAAGAGACCCAGTACTTC. As protein: CAISVSGAEETQYF.

V gene TRBV29-1 combines with J gene TRBJ1-2; D is unresolved. This CDR3 spans 12 amino acids. V was pared by 7 bases and J by 4 bases, with 13 bases between. The V gene's germline CDR1 is SQVTM and CDR2 ANQGSEA. The CDR3 DNA is TGCAGCGGGCGGGATTCGGTCTATGGCTACACCTTC. Its translation: CSGRDSVYGYTF.

The J gene is TRBJ2-1, the V gene TRBV2; 9 bases agree with TRBD2. The CDR3 covers 16 residues. From germline, CDR1 is SNHLY and CDR2 FYNNEI. With V trimmed by 2 bases and J by 5 bases, 7 bases remained unmatched. CDR3 DNA: TGTGCCAGCAGTGAAAGGACTAGCGCCCGTGACAATGAGCAGTTCTTC. It yields the protein CASSERTSARDNEQFF.

The rearrangement joins TRBV28 to TRBJ2-3, with unresolved D. The length of the CDR3 is 16 residues. V was shortened by 2 bases and J by 0 bases, with 12 bases between the two germline ends. Per the germline V gene, CDR1 is MDHEN and CDR2 is SYDVKM. For the CDR3, the DNA is TGTGCCAGCAGTTTAAGCTCCTTGTCTAGCACAGATACGCAGTATTTT. Translating it yields CASSLSSLSSTDTQYF.

The V call is TRBV19, the J call TRBJ1-2; D ambiguous. The germline V and J ends were trimmed by 3 bases and 0 bases, with 8 bases remaining between them. Germline V gene sequence: CDR1 LNHDA, CDR2 SQIVND (reference sequence). The length of the CDR3 is 14 residues. The CDR3 sequence is CASSIEEANYGYTF. DNA for the CDR3: TGTGCCAGTAGTATTGAGGAAGCTAACTATGGCTACACCTTC. The full variable domain, rest sourced from reference TRBV19 and TRBJ1-2, is DGGITQSPKYLFRKEGQNVTLSCEQNLNHDAMYWYRQDPGQGLRLIYYSQIVNDFQKGDIAEGYSVSREKKESFPLTVTSAQKNPTAFYLCASSIEEANYGYTFGSGTRLTVV.

This clone was picked up one time. The rearrangement links TRBV29-1 to TRBJ2-7; 8 bases fit TRBD1. Trimming took 8 bases from V and 3 from J; bases not matched to a gene: 6. The CDR3 is made up of 12 amino acids. Germline assignment: CDR1 SQVTM and CDR2 ANQGSEA. DNA for the CDR3: TGCAGCTTCGGACAGGGCCGCTACGAGCAGTACTTC. It yields the protein CSFGQGRYEQYF.

V is TRBV7-8 and J is TRBJ1-3, with D maybe TRBD1 (5 bases). Germline V gene data show CDR1 as SGHVS and CDR2 as FQNEAQ. V was pared by 2 bases and J by 0 bases, with 11 bases between. The CDR3 covers 16 residues. CDR3 loop: CASSLIGGSSGNTIYF. CDR3 bases: TGTGCCAGCAGCTTAATCGGGGGGAGCTCTGGAAACACCATATATTTT.

This chain connects TRBV28 to TRBJ1-5; TRBD1 is a possible D gene (5 bases). Trimming took off 3 bases at V and 1 base at J, with 16 bases between the two ends. Germline values: CDR1 MDHEN, CDR2 SYDVKM. This CDR3 has 17 amino acids. The CDR3 DNA sequence: TGTGCCAGCAGTTTCCTTCCTTTGACAGCGAGCAATCAGCCCCAGCATTTT. It is translated as CASSFLPLTASNQPQHF. Looking up the rest from reference TRBV28 and TRBJ1-5 gives the full variable domain: DVKVTQSSRYLVKRTGEKVFLECVQDMDHENMFWYRQDPGLGLRLIYFSYDVKMKEKGDIPEGYSVSREKKERFSLILESASTNQTSMYLCASSFLPLTASNQPQHFGDGTRLSIL.

This clone was detected only a few times. J is TRBJ1-1 and V is TRBV3-1 (or the pseudogene TRBV3-2), with D tentatively TRBD1 (5 bases). Germline V CDR1 and CDR2: LGHDT, YNNKEL (reference sequence). The ends were cut back, 2 bases at V and 0 bases at J, with 10 bases in the middle. The CDR3 spans 15 residues. CDR3 loop: CASSQLDRMNTEAFF. The CDR3, as DNA: TGTGCCAGCAGCCAACTAGACAGAATGAACACTGAAGCTTTCTTT.

V is TRBV18 and J is TRBJ1-1; no definite D call. Deletions cut 0 bases from V and 11 bases from J, with 19 bases between. The V gene's germline CDR1 is KGHSH and CDR2 LQKENI. The CDR3 length is 15 residues. CDR3 coding DNA: TGTGCCAGCTCACCACCTCCAGGCCCCGGAACGAAGGCTTTCTTT. Its translation: CASSPPPGPGTKAFF.

In its sample, this clone was seen once. The chain joins TRBV7-2 to TRBJ2-1; 8 bases align to TRBD1. The CDR3 loop spans 15 amino acids. J gave up 4 bases and V 5 bases, and 7 bases lay outside the gene matches. Germline loops: CDR1 SGHTA, CDR2 FQGNSA. The CDR3 sequence is CASSETGDRYNEQFF. CDR3 nucleotides: TGTGCCAGCAGCGAGACAGGGGATCGATACAATGAGCAGTTCTTC. The full variable domain, with the rest looked up from reference TRBV7-2 and TRBJ2-1, is GAGVSQSPSNKVTEKGKDVELRCDPISGHTALYWYRQSLGQGLEFLIYFQGNSAPDKSGLPSDRFSAERTGGSVSTLTIQRTQQEDSAVYLCASSETGDRYNEQFFGPGTRLTVL.

J is TRBJ2-1 and V is TRBV2; 9 nucleotides align to TRBD2. V was pared by 2 bases and J by 3 bases, with 11 bases of the junction left unmatched. The CDR3 contains 18 residues. The germline CDR1 and CDR2 sequences are SNHLY and FYNNEI. DNA for the CDR3: TGTGCCAGCAGTGAAAGGGGCCTCAGTAGCGGGGGCTACAATGAGCAGTTCTTC. Its translation: CASSERGLSSGGYNEQFF.

The V call is TRBV11-2, the J call TRBJ1-1; 8 positions agree with TRBD1. The J segment lost 3 bases and the V segment lost 3 bases, leaving 0 bases of the junction unmatched. The CDR3 is made up of 13 amino acids. Germline V gene data show CDR1 as SGHAT and CDR2 as FQNNGV. The CDR3 loop reads CASSLDRDTEAFF. As DNA, the CDR3 is TGTGCCAGCAGCTTGGACAGGGACACTGAAGCTTTCTTT.

V and J are TRBV7-2 and TRBJ2-3, with 11 bases aligning to TRBD2. Trimming removed 2 bases from V and 5 bases from J; junction bases left unmatched: 6. The CDR3 has 16 residues. CDR1 is SGHTA, CDR2 FQGNSA, per germline. The CDR3: CASSLWASGGKDTQYF. For the CDR3, the DNA is TGTGCCAGCAGCTTATGGGCTAGCGGGGGGAAAGATACGCAGTATTTT.

This clone was detected a few times. This chain joins TRBV5-4 and TRBJ1-5; 10 nucleotides align to TRBD1. V was clipped by 4 bases and J by 6 bases; unmatched bases: 7. Per germline, CDR1 SGHNT and CDR2 YYREEE (reference sequence). The CDR3 runs to 15 residues. CDR3 in amino acids: CASSRDRGAGQPQHF. The CDR3 region has the DNA TGTGCCAGCAGCCGGGACAGGGGAGCTGGTCAGCCCCAGCATTTT.

This rearrangement joins TRBV10-1 to TRBJ2-7; 9 bases fit TRBD1. J gave up 2 bases and V 8 bases, and 10 bases lay outside the gene matches. The CDR3 runs 15 residues. CDR1 and CDR2 from the germline V gene are WNHNN and SYGVQD (reference sequence). CDR3 bases: TGCGCCAGCGGAGAAGGACAGGGGCTAACCTACGAGCAGTACTTC. Amino acid sequence: CASGEGQGLTYEQYF.

The chain has TRBV7-2 and TRBJ1-3; possible D gene TRBD1, 5 bases. The CDR3 loop spans 13 amino acids. V gave up 5 bases and J gave up 5 bases, with 10 bases separating them. Germline V gives CDR1 SGHTA, CDR2 FQGNSA. The CDR3 region has the DNA TGTGCCAGCAGCAGGGGCAGTCGAAACACCATATATTTT. Its protein product is CASSRGSRNTIYF.